This TCR beta chain was recovered during a study of cytomegalovirus exposure and HLA in healthy donors. Overall study findings and caveats: Most observed TCR sequences were rare, whereas some public TCRs were detected in many donors. Subsequent analysis showed first-cohort TCR clusters tending to co-occur in some 120 validation repertoires. Cytomegalovirus association was listed for roughly 160 TCR beta chains. High sensitivity and specificity were reportedly achieved when the classifier diagnosed cytomegalovirus status.

The CDR3 is 14 amino acids. V was trimmed by 4 bases and J by 8 bases, leaving 16 bases between them. The germline gives CDR1 SGHTA, CDR2 FQGTGA. Details on this clone: Its antigen is not known.

Assay used: immunoSEQ multiplex PCR; TCRdb lists only in-frame clones, some missing. The data contain hundreds of thousands of clones, 87% of them singletons. Sequencing was carried out using PBMCs. This receptor was taken from a man aged 18-30 years in good health and CMV-seropositive. The rearrangement links TRBV7-3 to TRBJ2-3, with D possibly being TRBD2 (6 bases). CDR3 in DNA: TGTGCCAGCAGCTCAGGCTCTAGCGCTGCTACGCAGTATTTT. This encodes CASSSGSSAATQYF.